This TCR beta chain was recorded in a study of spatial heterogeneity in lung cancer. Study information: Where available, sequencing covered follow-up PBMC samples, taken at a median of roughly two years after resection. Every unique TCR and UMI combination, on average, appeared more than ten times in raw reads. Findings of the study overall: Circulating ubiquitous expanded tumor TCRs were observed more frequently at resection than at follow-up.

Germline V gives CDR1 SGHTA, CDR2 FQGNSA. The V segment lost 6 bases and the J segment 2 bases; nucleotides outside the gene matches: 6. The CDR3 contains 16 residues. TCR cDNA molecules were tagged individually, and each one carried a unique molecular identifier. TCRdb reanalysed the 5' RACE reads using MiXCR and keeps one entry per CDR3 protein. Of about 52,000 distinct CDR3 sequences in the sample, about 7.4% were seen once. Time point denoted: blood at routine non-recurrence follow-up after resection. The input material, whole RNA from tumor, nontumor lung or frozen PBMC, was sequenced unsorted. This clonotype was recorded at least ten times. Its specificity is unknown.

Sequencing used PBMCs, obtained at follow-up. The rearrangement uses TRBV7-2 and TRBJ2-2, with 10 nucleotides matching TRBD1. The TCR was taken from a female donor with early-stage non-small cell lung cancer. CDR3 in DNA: TGTGCCAGCAGTTCTTGGACAGGGGGAAACACCGGGGAGCTGTTTTTT. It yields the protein CASSSWTGGNTGELFF.